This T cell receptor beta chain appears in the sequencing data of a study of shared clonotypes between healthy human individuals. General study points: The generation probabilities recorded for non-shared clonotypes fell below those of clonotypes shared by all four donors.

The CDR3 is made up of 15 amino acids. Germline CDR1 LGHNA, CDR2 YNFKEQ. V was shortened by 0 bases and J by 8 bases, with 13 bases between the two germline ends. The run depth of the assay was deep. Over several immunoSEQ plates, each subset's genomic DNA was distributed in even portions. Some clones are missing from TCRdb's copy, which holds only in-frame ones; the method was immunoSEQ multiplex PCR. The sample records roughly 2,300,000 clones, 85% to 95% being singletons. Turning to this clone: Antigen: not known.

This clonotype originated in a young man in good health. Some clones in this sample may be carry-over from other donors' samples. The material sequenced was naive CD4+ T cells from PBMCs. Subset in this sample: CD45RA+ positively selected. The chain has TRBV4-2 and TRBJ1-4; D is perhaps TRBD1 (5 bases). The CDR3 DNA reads TGTGCCAGCAGCCAAGACTGGGGGAGACAAGAAAAACTGTTTTTT. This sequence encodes CASSQDWGRQEKLFF.